A single sample gave rise to the 2 T cell receptor beta chains below, sequenced in a study of blood T cells in healthy people across ages. Next came a second PCR, run for about 7 to 12 cycles, which used a sample-barcoded 5' primer along with a J-beta primer mix. TCRdb processed the 5' RACE reads anew with MiXCR; each CDR3 protein has one entry. The sample has more than 650,000 distinct CDR3 sequences, around 25% seen once. The same data also contributed to another study, on T cells of mothers and their children.

The specimen sequenced was blood. These receptors all come from a boy younger than 18 in good health.

This clonotype was recorded a few times. This chain connects TRBV6-5 to TRBJ1-6, with a tentative D call TRBD1 (6 bases). Looked up from germline, CDR1 is MNHEY and CDR2 is SVGAGI. The CDR3 covers 17 residues. Deletions cut 0 bases from V and 6 bases from J, with 15 bases between. This chain's CDR3 is CASSYSTRTEINSPLHF. The CDR3 DNA reads TGTGCCAGCAGTTACTCGACGCGGACAGAGATTAATTCACCCCTCCACTTT.

At least ten counts were recorded for this clonotype. The CDR3 nucleotides read TGTGCCAGCAGCTTTAGAGTGGAGACCCAGTACTTC. Protein: CASSFRVETQYF. The V and J genes are TRBV12-3 or TRBV12-4 and TRBJ2-5; unclear D gene. V shed 6 bases and J shed 5 bases, with 10 bases lying between them. This CDR3 spans 12 amino acids.